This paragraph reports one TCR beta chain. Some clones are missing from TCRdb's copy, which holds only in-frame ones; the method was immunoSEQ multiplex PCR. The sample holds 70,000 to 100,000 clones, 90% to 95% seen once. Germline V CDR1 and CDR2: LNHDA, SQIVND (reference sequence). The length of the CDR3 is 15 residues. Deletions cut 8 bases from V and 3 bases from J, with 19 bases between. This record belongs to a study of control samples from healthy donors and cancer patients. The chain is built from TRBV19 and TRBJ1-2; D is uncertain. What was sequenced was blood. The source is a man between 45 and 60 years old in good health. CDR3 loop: CASVPGAFGDYGYTF. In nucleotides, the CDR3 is TGTGCCAGTGTACCTGGAGCGTTTGGGGACTATGGCTACACCTTC.